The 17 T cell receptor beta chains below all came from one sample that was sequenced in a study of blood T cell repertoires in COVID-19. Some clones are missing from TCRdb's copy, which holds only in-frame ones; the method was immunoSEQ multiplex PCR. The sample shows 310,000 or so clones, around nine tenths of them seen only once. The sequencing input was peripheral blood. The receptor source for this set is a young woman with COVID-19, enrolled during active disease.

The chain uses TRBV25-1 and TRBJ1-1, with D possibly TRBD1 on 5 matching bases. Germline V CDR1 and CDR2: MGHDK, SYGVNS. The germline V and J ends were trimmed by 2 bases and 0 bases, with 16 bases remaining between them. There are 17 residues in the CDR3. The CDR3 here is CASSENMPGAMNTEAFF. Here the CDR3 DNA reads TGTGCCAGCAGTGAAAATATGCCTGGGGCCATGAACACTGAAGCTTTCTTT.

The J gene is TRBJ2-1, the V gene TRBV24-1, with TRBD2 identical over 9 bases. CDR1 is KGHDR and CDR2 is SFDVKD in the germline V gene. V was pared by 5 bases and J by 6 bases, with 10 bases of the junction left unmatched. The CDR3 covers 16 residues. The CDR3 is CATSGPREGLGNEQFF. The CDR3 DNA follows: TGTGCCACCAGTGGGCCGCGGGAGGGCCTTGGCAATGAGCAGTTCTTC.

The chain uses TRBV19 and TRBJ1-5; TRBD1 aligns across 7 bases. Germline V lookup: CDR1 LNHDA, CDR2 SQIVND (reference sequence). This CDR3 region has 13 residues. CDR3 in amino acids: CRGGGYSNQPQHF. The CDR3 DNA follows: TGTCGTGGAGGGGGCTATAGCAATCAGCCCCAGCATTTT.

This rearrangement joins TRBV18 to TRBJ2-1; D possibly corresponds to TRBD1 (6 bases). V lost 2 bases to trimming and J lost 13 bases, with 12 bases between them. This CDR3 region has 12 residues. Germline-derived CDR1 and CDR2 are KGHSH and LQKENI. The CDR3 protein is CASSPRGTLQFF. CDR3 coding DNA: TGTGCCAGCTCACCAAGGGGGACCTTACAGTTCTTC.

The CDR3 loop is CASSESSSGGWDEQFF. CDR3 nucleotides: TGCGCCAGCAGTGAGTCGAGTAGCGGGGGGTGGGATGAGCAGTTCTTC. This rearrangement joins TRBV10-2 to TRBJ2-1; the match to TRBD2 covers 10 bases. This CDR3 region has 16 residues. Germline values: CDR1 WSHSY, CDR2 SAAADI. Trimming cost V 0 bases and J 8 bases; bases outside gene matches: 7.

CDR3 amino acids: CSVGTSNQPQHF. The CDR3 DNA is TGCAGCGTTGGGACAAGCAATCAGCCCCAGCATTTT. The genes are TRBV29-1 and TRBJ1-5, with D possibly being TRBD1 (5 bases). Germline V lookup: CDR1 SQVTM, CDR2 ANQGSEA. This CDR3 is 12 amino acids long. V gave up 4 bases and J gave up 1 base, with 5 bases separating them.

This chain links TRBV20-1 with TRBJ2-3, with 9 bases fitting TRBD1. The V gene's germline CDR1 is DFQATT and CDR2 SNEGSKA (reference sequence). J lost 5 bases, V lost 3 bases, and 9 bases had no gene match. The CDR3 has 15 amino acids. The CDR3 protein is CSASPGQGFGDTQYF. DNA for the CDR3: TGCAGTGCTAGTCCGGGACAGGGTTTTGGAGATACGCAGTATTTT.

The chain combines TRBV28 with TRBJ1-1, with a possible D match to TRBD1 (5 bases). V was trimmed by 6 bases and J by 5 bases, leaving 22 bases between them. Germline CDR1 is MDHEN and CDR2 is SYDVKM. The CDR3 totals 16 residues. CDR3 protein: CASRTHGLPGGTEAFF. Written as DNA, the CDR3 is TGTGCCAGCAGGACACATGGGCTCCCGGGGGGGACTGAAGCTTTCTTT.

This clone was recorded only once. The CDR3 spells CASRYTSAPTEQYF. The CDR3 region has the DNA TGTGCCAGCAGATATACTAGCGCACCGACGGAGCAGTACTTC. The V gene is TRBV6-6, the J gene TRBJ2-7; 7 nucleotides align to TRBD2. CDR3 size: 14 residues. Trimming cost V 6 bases and J 7 bases; bases outside gene matches: 12. Germline V lookup: CDR1 MNHNY, CDR2 SVGAGI (reference sequence).

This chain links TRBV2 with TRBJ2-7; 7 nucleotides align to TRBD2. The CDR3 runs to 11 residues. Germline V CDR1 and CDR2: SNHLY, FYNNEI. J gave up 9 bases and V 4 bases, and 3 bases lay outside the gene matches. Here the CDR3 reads CASSGTRRQYF. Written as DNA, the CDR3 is TGTGCCAGCAGTGGGACTAGGAGGCAGTACTTC.

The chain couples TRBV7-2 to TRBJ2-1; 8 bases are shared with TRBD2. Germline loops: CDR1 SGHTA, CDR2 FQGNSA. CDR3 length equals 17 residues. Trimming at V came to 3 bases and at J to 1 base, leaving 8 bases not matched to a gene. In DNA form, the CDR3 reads TGTGCCAGCAGCTTGGGGTCGGGAGGGCCGTCCTACAATGAGCAGTTCTTC. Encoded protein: CASSLGSGGPSYNEQFF.

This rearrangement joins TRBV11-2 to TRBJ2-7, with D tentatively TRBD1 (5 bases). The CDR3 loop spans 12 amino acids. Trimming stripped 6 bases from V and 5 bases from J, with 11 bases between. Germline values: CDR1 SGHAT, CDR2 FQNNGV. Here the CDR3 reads CASSGARNEQYF. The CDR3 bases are TGTGCCAGCAGTGGGGCTAGGAACGAGCAGTACTTC.

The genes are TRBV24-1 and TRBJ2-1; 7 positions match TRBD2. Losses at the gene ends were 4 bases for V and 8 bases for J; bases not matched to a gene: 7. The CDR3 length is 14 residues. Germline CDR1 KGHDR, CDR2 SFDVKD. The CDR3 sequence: CATSEGRAYDEQFF. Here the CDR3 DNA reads TGTGCCACCAGTGAGGGGAGGGCCTATGATGAGCAGTTCTTC.

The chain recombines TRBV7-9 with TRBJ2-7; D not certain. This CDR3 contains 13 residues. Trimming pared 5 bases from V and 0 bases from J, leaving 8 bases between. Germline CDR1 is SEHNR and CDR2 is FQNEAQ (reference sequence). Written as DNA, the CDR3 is TGTGCCAGCAGCCCCCAGATCTCCTACGAGCAGTACTTC. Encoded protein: CASSPQISYEQYF.

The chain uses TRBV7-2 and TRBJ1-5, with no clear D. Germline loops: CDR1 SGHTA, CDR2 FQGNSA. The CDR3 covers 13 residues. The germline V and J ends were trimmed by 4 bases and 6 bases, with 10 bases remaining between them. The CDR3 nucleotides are TGTGCCAGCAGCTCCCAGCGGGGTCAGCCCCAGCATTTT. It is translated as CASSSQRGQPQHF.

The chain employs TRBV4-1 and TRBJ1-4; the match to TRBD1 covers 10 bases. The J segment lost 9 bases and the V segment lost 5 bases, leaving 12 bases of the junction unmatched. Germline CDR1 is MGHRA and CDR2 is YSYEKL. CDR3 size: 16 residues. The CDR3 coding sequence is TGCGCCAGCAGCGGGACGGGGGACAGGGGATTAAAAAAACTGTTTTTT. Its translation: CASSGTGDRGLKKLFF.

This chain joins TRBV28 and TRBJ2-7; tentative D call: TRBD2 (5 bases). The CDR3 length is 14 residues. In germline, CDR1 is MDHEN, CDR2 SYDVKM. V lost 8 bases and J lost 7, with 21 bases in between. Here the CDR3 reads CASGIGGRNWEQYF. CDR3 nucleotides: TGTGCCAGCGGGATTGGCGGGCGGAATTGGGAGCAGTACTTC. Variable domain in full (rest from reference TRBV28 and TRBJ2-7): DVKVTQSSRYLVKRTGEKVFLECVQDMDHENMFWYRQDPGLGLRLIYFSYDVKMKEKGDIPEGYSVSREKKERFSLILESASTNQTSMYLCASGIGGRNWEQYFGPGTRLTVT.